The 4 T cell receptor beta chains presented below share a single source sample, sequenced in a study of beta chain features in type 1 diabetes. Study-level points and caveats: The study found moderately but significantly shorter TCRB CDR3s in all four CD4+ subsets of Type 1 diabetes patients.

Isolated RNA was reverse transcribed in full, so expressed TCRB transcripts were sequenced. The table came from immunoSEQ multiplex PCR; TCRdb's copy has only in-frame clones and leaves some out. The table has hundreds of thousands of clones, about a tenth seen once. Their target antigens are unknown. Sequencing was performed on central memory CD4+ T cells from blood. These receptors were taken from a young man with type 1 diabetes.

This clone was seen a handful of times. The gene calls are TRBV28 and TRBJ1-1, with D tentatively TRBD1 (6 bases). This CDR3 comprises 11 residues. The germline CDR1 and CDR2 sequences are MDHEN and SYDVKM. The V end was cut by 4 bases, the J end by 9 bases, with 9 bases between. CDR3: CASSSQGKAFF. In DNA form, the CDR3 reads TGTGCCAGCAGTTCCCAGGGGAAAGCTTTCTTT.

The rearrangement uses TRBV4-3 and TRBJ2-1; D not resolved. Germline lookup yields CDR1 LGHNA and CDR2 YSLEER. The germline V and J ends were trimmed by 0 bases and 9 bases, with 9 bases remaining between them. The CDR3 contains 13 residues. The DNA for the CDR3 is TGCGCCAGCAGCCAAGAGATTCCGGGTGAGCAGTTCTTC. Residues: CASSQEIPGEQFF.

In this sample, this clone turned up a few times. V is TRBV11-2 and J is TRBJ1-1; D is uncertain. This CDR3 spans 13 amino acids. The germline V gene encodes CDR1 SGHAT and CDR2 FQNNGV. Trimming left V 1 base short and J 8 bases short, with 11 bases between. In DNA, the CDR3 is TGTGCCAGCAGCTTAGGTAGGGTAAACGAAGCTTTCTTT. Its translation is CASSLGRVNEAFF. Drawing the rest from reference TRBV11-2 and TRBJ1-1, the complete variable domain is EAGVAQSPRYKIIEKRQSVAFWCNPISGHATLYWYQQILGQGPKLLIQFQNNGVVDDSQLPKDRFSAERLKGVDSTLKIQPAKLEDSAVYLCASSLGRVNEAFFGQGTRLTVV.

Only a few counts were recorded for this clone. CDR3 nucleotides: TGCGCCAGCAGCCAAGGGACTAGCGGGGCCAATGAGCAGTTCTTC. This translates into CASSQGTSGANEQFF. This rearrangement joins TRBV4-3 to TRBJ2-1; 12 nucleotides agree with TRBD2. CDR1 is LGHNA and CDR2 is YSLEER in the germline V gene. This CDR3 region has 15 residues. V was clipped by 1 base and J by 6 bases; unmatched bases: 1.